The 26 T cell receptor beta chains presented below share a single source sample, sequenced in a study of vaccination effects on CD4 cells after COVID-19. Generated by immunoSEQ multiplex PCR, the TCRdb table keeps only in-frame clones and is missing some. The sample consists of 40,000 to 55,000 clones, 74% of them appearing once. Investigators separated out CD4+ T cells once 9 to 11 days of culture had passed. Antigens for these TCRs are unknown. The specimen was CD4+ T cells from PBMCs cultured without peptide, collected before COVID-19 vaccination. The receptors were sampled from a human donor who had a prior SARS-CoV-2 infection.

This chain joins TRBV2 and TRBJ2-3; TRBD2 matches 8 bases. J lost 4 bases, V lost 8 bases, and 11 bases had no gene match. This CDR3 is built from 15 residues. Germline CDR1 SNHLY, CDR2 FYNNEI. CDR3 loop: CASQGERGRADTQYF. In nucleotides, the CDR3 is TGTGCCAGCCAAGGGGAGCGGGGGAGGGCAGATACGCAGTATTTT. Looking up the rest from reference TRBV2 and TRBJ2-3 gives the full variable domain: EPEVTQTPSHQVTQMGQEVILRCVPISNHLYFYWYRQILGQKVEFLVSFYNNEISEKSEIFDDQFSVERPDGSNFTLKIRSTKLEDSAMYFCASQGERGRADTQYFGPGTRLTVL.

This clone has a handful of counts. V is TRBV6-5 and J is TRBJ1-4, with D hard to call. Germline CDR1 MNHEY, CDR2 SVGAGI. The CDR3 sequence is 12 residues long. V was cut by 5 bases and J by 0 bases, with 1 base left in between. CDR3 nucleotide sequence: TGTGCCAGCAGTCCAACTAATGAAAAACTGTTTTTT. The encoded protein is CASSPTNEKLFF.

This chain joins TRBV30 and TRBJ2-6, with 7 bases matching TRBD1. Germline V gives CDR1 GTSNPN, CDR2 SVGIG (reference sequence). This CDR3 spans 15 amino acids. V dropped 3 bases and J dropped 6; count of bases not matched to a gene: 8. The CDR3 reads CAWRETGSLANVLTF. In nucleotides, the CDR3 is TGTGCCTGGAGGGAGACAGGGTCATTGGCCAACGTCCTGACTTTC.

The V and J genes are TRBV7-2 and TRBJ1-2, with a tentative D call TRBD1 (5 bases). Germline CDR1 reads SGHTA; CDR2 reads FQGNSA. The CDR3 extends over 12 amino acids. Deletions cut 4 bases from V and 8 bases from J, with 11 bases between. In DNA, the CDR3 is TGTGCCAGCAGCTCAGGGTATGGCGGCTACACCTTC. Its protein product is CASSSGYGGYTF. The variable domain in full, completed from reference TRBV7-2 and TRBJ1-2, reads GAGVSQSPSNKVTEKGKDVELRCDPISGHTALYWYRQSLGQGLEFLIYFQGNSAPDKSGLPSDRFSAERTGGSVSTLTIQRTQQEDSAVYLCASSSGYGGYTFGSGTRLTVV.

The rearrangement uses TRBV5-4 and TRBJ2-2, with TRBD1 as a possible D gene (5 bases). Deletions cut 0 bases from V and 0 bases from J, with 9 bases between. Germline-derived CDR1 and CDR2 are SGHNT and YYREEE (reference sequence). The CDR3 length is 16 residues. This CDR3 is CASSLVTAPNTGELFF. For the CDR3, the DNA is TGTGCCAGCAGCTTGGTGACAGCGCCGAACACCGGGGAGCTGTTTTTT.

This clone was seen more than once but under ten times. The J gene is TRBJ1-1, the V gene TRBV9, with unresolved D. Germline CDR1 is SGDLS and CDR2 is YYNGEE. With 3 bases removed from V and 2 bases from J, the gap between germline ends came to 8 bases. The CDR3 is 13 amino acids. The CDR3 region is CASSALLNTEAFF. CDR3 nucleotide sequence: TGTGCCAGCAGCGCCCTCTTAAACACTGAAGCTTTCTTT.

The V call is TRBV9, the J call TRBJ1-1, with D unclear. Trimming removed 4 bases at V and 1 base at J, with 8 bases between. The CDR3 consists of 13 residues. Germline assignment: CDR1 SGDLS and CDR2 YYNGEE. In DNA form, the CDR3 reads TGTGCCAGCAGCAGCAGTCAGAACACTGAAGCTTTCTTT. Protein: CASSSSQNTEAFF. Combining the CDR3 with reference TRBV9 and TRBJ1-1 gives the whole variable domain DSGVTQTPKHLITATGQRVTLRCSPRSGDLSVYWYQQSLDQGLQFLIQYYNGEERAKGNILERFSAQQFPDLHSELNLSSLELGDSALYFCASSSSQNTEAFFGQGTRLTVV.

The chain uses TRBV7-9 and TRBJ2-1; 11 bases are shared with TRBD2. V gave up 5 bases and J gave up 5 bases; unmatched junction bases: 8. This CDR3 contains 16 residues. The germline CDR1 and CDR2 sequences are SEHNR and FQNEAQ (reference sequence). The CDR3 nucleotides are TGTGCCAGCAGCCCGCTCGGACTAGCGGGCCACAATGAGCAGTTCTTC. Residues: CASSPLGLAGHNEQFF. The full variable domain, with the rest looked up from reference TRBV7-9 and TRBJ2-1, is DTGVSQNPRHKITKRGQNVTFRCDPISEHNRLYWYRQTLGQGPEFLTYFQNEAQLEKSRLLSDRFSAERPKGSFSTLEIQRTEQGDSAMYLCASSPLGLAGHNEQFFGPGTRLTVL.

The J gene is TRBJ2-6, the V gene TRBV10-3, with D tentatively TRBD1 (6 bases). Trimming pared 5 bases from V and 0 bases from J, leaving 14 bases between. Germline values: CDR1 ENHRY, CDR2 SYGVKD. This CDR3 comprises 17 residues. The CDR3, as DNA: TGTGCCATCAGTCGACCGCAGGGGCGCTCTGGGGCCAACGTCCTGACTTTC. Its translation: CAISRPQGRSGANVLTF.

This clone has only one observation. The gene calls are TRBV5-1 and TRBJ2-3; D is uncertain. Germline V lookup: CDR1 SGHRS, CDR2 YFSETQ. V shed 4 bases and J shed 1 base, with 7 bases lying between them. This CDR3 region has 13 residues. The CDR3 spells CASSAAGTDTQYF. CDR3 DNA sequence: TGCGCCAGCAGCGCGGCTGGCACAGATACGCAGTATTTT. The variable domain in full, with the rest retrieved from reference TRBV5-1 and TRBJ2-3, is KAGVTQTPRYLIKTRGQQVTLSCSPISGHRSVSWYQQTPGQGLQFLFEYFSETQRNKGNFPGRFSGRQFSNSRSEMNVSTLELGDSALYLCASSAAGTDTQYFGPGTRLTVL.

This chain connects TRBV28 to TRBJ1-2; D not resolved. The CDR3 has 12 residues. The germline V and J ends were trimmed by 2 bases and 8 bases, with 9 bases remaining between them. Germline V gives CDR1 MDHEN, CDR2 SYDVKM. The CDR3 is CASSLATEGYTF. The CDR3 nucleotides read TGTGCCAGCAGTTTAGCGACGGAAGGCTACACCTTC.

The rearrangement links TRBV6-5 to TRBJ2-7; D is undetermined. V was trimmed by 10 bases and J by 3 bases, leaving 10 bases between them. CDR3 length equals 11 residues. From germline, CDR1 is MNHEY and CDR2 SVGAGI. CDR3 region: CATTDFYEQYF. The CDR3, as DNA: TGTGCCACCACCGACTTCTACGAGCAGTACTTC.

This clone turned up a few times. Its ends do not fully match the called genes, so a read error is possible. CDR3 in amino acids: CACSEGHNSPLHF. In DNA form, the CDR3 reads TGTGCCTGCAGTGAGGGGCATAATTCACCCCTCCACTTT. The chain links TRBV30 to TRBJ1-6, with a tentative D call TRBD1 (5 bases). In germline, CDR1 is GTSNPN, CDR2 SVGIG (reference sequence). The CDR3 length is 13 residues.

The chain joins TRBV3-1 (or the pseudogene TRBV3-2) to TRBJ2-7; TRBD1 matches 7 bases. The trim removed 1 base at V and 2 bases at J, leaving 2 bases unmatched. CDR3 length: 14 residues. CDR1 and CDR2 (germline): LGHDT, YNNKEL (reference sequence). CDR3 residues: CASSQAGQTYEQYF. The DNA of the CDR3 is TGTGCCAGCAGCCAAGCGGGACAGACCTACGAGCAGTACTTC.

The chain combines TRBV6-2 or TRBV6-3 with TRBJ2-3; D unclear. The V and J ends lost 5 bases and 5 bases respectively, with 11 bases between them. This CDR3 is built from 13 residues. Germline V gives CDR1 MNHEY, CDR2 SVGEGT. CDR3 protein: CASSHGLKDTQYF. CDR3 in DNA: TGTGCCAGCAGTCATGGGCTGAAAGATACGCAGTATTTT.

The chain carries TRBV7-2 and TRBJ2-3, with D possibly being TRBD1 or TRBD2 (6 bases each). Germline V CDR1 and CDR2: SGHTA, FQGNSA. Trimming cost V 3 bases and J 4 bases, with 17 bases left between them. The CDR3 is made up of 16 amino acids. The CDR3 spells CASSFVLGGKADTQYF. The CDR3 nucleotides read TGTGCCAGCAGCTTTGTGCTGGGGGGCAAGGCAGATACGCAGTATTTT. Drawing the rest from reference TRBV7-2 and TRBJ2-3, the complete variable domain is GAGVSQSPSNKVTEKGKDVELRCDPISGHTALYWYRQSLGQGLEFLIYFQGNSAPDKSGLPSDRFSAERTGGSVSTLTIQRTQQEDSAVYLCASSFVLGGKADTQYFGPGTRLTVL.

The chain links TRBV6-5 to TRBJ1-1; 7 positions match TRBD1. The V segment lost 6 bases and the J segment 6 bases; nucleotides outside the gene matches: 7. Germline lookup yields CDR1 MNHEY and CDR2 SVGAGI. CDR3 length: 13 amino acids. CDR3 protein: CASRGQDKAEAFF. The CDR3 DNA is TGTGCCAGCAGAGGACAGGATAAGGCTGAAGCTTTCTTT.

V is TRBV2 and J is TRBJ2-6; 10 bases map to TRBD1. The CDR3 is 15 amino acids. After removal of 11 bases from V and 3 bases from J, the junction contained 7 bases not matched to a gene. Germline CDR1 reads SNHLY; CDR2 reads FYNNEI. The CDR3, as DNA: TGTGCCGGGGGACAGGGGTTGGGTGGGGCCAACGTCCTGACTTTC. This codes for CAGGQGLGGANVLTF.

This clone came up once. The chain carries TRBV6-5 and TRBJ1-1; possible D gene TRBD1, 6 bases. Trimming took off 1 base at V and 7 bases at J, with 13 bases between the two ends. The CDR3 spans 14 residues. In germline, CDR1 is MNHEY, CDR2 SVGAGI. The CDR3 loop reads CASSYFQGKNEAFF. The CDR3 region has the DNA TGTGCCAGCAGTTACTTTCAGGGGAAGAATGAAGCTTTCTTT.

The genes are TRBV11-3 and TRBJ2-7; 7 nucleotides line up with TRBD2. The V and J ends lost 5 bases and 4 bases, in that order; junction bases with no gene match: 8. CDR3 length: 14 residues. CDR1 and CDR2 (germline): SGHNT, YENEEA. In DNA form, the CDR3 reads TGTGCCAGCAGCACGAAAACGGGAGGTTACGAGCAGTACTTC. Its translation is CASSTKTGGYEQYF.

J is TRBJ2-3 and V is TRBV5-4; the D gene is possibly TRBD2 (5 bases). Germline values: CDR1 SGHNT, CDR2 YYREEE (reference sequence). Trimming took off 2 bases at V and 1 base at J, with 11 bases between the two ends. This CDR3 region has 15 residues. The CDR3 loop is CASSLPHSGTDTQYF. CDR3 in DNA: TGTGCCAGCAGCTTACCCCATAGCGGCACAGATACGCAGTATTTT.

The rearrangement links TRBV4-3 to TRBJ1-2, with D possibly being TRBD1 (6 bases). The CDR3 is made up of 14 amino acids. Trimming left V 4 bases short and J 5 bases short, with 14 bases between. The germline CDR1 and CDR2 sequences are LGHNA and YSLEER. The CDR3 DNA is TGCGCCAGCAGCCGAGTCGGACAGACATATGGCTACACCTTC. Its translation is CASSRVGQTYGYTF.

The chain joins TRBV7-8 to TRBJ1-2; 12 positions agree with TRBD1. Germline-derived CDR1 and CDR2 are SGHVS and FQNEAQ. V lost 1 base to trimming and J lost 4 bases; unmatched junction nucleotides: 7. The CDR3 extends over 17 amino acids. The CDR3, as DNA: TGTGCCAGCAGCTTAGTAGGGACAGGGGGCGCTAGCTATGGCTACACCTTC. Its translation is CASSLVGTGGASYGYTF.

The count of this clone is one. The chain links TRBV27 to TRBJ2-2, with D maybe TRBD1 (5 bases). The CDR3 spans 15 residues. The V gene's germline CDR1 is MNHEY and CDR2 SMNVEV (reference sequence). Trimming took off 0 bases at V and 3 bases at J, with 8 bases between the two ends. The CDR3 region has the DNA TGTGCCAGCAGTTTATCCCAGGGTTACACCGGGGAGCTGTTTTTT. Residues: CASSLSQGYTGELFF.

V is TRBV24-1 and J is TRBJ2-5; TRBD2 agrees at 14 bases. V shed 12 bases, J shed 3 bases, and the junction held 11 bases outside the gene matches. The CDR3 runs 16 residues. CDR1 is KGHDR, CDR2 SFDVKD, per germline. The DNA of the CDR3 is TGTGCCGTCAAGGGACCGGGACTAGCGGGAGAAGAGACCCAGTACTTC. Protein sequence: CAVKGPGLAGEETQYF.

This clone has only one observation. The V call is TRBV29-1, the J call TRBJ2-5, with a tentative D call TRBD1 (5 bases). The V and J ends lost 1 base and 8 bases respectively, with 14 bases between them. There are 13 residues in the CDR3. CDR1 and CDR2 from the germline V gene are SQVTM and ANQGSEA. The CDR3 DNA is TGCAGCGTTGAAGGTCAGGCCAGGGCAACCCAGTACTTC. Protein: CSVEGQARATQYF.